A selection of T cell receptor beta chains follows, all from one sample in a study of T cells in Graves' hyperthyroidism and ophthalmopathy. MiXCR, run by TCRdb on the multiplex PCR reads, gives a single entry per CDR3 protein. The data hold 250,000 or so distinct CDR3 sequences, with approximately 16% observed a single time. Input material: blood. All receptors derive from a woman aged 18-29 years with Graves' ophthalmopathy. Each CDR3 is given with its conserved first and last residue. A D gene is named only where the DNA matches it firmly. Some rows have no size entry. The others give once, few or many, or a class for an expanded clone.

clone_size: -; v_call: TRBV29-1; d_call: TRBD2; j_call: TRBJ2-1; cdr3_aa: CSARTSGRYEQFF; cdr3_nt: TGCAGCGCCCGGACTAGCGGGAGGTATGAGCAGTTCTTC
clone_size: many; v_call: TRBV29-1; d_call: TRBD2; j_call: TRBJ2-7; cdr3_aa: CSVGSAGDLPYEQYF; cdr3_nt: TGCAGCGTTGGTTCAGCGGGAGATTTACCCTACGAGCAGTACTTC
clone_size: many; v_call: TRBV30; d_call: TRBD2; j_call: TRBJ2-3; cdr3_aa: CAWSAGLAGADTQYF; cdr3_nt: TGTGCCTGGAGTGCAGGACTAGCGGGAGCAGATACGCAGTATTTT
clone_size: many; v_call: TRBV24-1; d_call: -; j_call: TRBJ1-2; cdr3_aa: CATSDTRASGTHGYTF; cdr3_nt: TGTGCCACCAGTGATACGAGGGCCTCCGGGACACATGGCTACACCTTC
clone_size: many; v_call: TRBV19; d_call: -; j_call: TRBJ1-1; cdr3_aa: CASRDTRSRSTEAFF; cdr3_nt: TGTGCCAGTAGAGACACCAGGTCCCGGAGCACTGAAGCTTTCTTT
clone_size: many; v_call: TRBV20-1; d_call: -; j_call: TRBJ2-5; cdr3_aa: CSASPGNGETQYF; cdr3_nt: TGCAGTGCTAGCCCGGGGAACGGCGAGACCCAGTACTTC
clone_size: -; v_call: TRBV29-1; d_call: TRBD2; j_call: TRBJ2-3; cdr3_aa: CSVSYPGTSGSLADTQYF; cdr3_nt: TGCAGCGTCTCCTACCCCGGGACTAGCGGGAGCCTCGCAGATACGCAGTATTTT
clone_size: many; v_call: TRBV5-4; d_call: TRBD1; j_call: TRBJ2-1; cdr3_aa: CASSNQSSTGWSNEQFF; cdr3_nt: TGTGCCAGCAGCAACCAAAGTTCGACAGGGTGGAGCAATGAGCAGTTCTTC
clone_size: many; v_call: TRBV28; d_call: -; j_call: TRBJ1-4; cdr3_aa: CASSYGGATNEKLFF; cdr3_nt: TGTGCCAGCAGTTATGGGGGCGCGACTAATGAAAAACTGTTTTTT
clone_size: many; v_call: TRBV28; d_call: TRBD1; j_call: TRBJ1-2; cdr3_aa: CASSSLDRGKRGYTF; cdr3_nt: TGTGCCAGCAGTTCACTTGACAGGGGAAAGCGGGGCTACACCTTC
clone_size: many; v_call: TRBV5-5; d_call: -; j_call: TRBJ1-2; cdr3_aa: CASSLSGQIPNYGYTF; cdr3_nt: TGTGCCAGCAGTCTGAGTGGACAGATACCTAACTATGGCTACACCTTC
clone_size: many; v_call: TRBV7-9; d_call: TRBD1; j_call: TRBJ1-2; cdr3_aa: CASSLPRTGNYGYTF; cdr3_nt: TGTGCCAGCAGCTTACCCCGGACAGGGAACTATGGCTACACCTTC
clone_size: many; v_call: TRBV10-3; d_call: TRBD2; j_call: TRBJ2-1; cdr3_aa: CAISEEGLAGYEQFF; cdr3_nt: TGTGCCATCAGTGAGGAAGGACTAGCGGGCTATGAGCAGTTCTTC
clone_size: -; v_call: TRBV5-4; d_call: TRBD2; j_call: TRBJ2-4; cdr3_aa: CTSSQDGLAGEGKAKNIQYF; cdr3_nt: TGTACCAGCAGCCAAGATGGACTAGCGGGAGAGGGAAAAGCCAAAAACATTCAGTACTTC
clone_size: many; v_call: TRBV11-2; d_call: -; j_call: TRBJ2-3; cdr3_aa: CASSLDGDTQYF; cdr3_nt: TGTGCCAGCAGCTTAGATGGGGATACGCAGTATTTT
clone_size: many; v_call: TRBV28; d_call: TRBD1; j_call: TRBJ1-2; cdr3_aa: CASSLRRGQGLNYGYTF; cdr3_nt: TGTGCCAGCAGTTTACGTAGGGGACAGGGTCTGAACTATGGCTACACCTTC
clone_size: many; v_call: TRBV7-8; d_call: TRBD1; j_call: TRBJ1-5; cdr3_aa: CASSPEEGTDPSNQPQHF; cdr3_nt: TGTGCCAGCAGCCCCGAAGAGGGGACAGATCCAAGCAATCAGCCCCAGCATTTT
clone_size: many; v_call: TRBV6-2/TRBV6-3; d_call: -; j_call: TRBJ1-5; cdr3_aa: CASTRVPGSQPQHF; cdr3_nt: TGTGCCAGCACCCGTGTTCCCGGGAGTCAGCCCCAGCATTTT
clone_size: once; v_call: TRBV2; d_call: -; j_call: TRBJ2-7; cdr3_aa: CASTGTFSYEQYF; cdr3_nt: TGTGCCAGCACCGGGACTTTCTCCTACGAGCAGTACTTC
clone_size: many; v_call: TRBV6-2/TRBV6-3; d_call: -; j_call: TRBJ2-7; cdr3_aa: CASCLQGGEQYF; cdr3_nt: TGTGCCAGCTGCCTTCAGGGGGGCGAGCAGTACTTC
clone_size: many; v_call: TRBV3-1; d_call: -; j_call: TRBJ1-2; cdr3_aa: CASGPRGSGGYTF; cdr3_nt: TGTGCCAGCGGTCCCAGGGGATCGGGTGGCTACACCTTC
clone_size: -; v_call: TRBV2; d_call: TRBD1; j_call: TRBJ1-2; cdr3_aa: CASSLQGPNYGYTF; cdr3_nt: TGTGCCAGCAGCCTACAGGGGCCTAACTATGGCTACACCTTC
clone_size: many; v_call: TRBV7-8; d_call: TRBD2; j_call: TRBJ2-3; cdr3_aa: CASSFFPAGDKVATDTQYF; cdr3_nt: TGTGCCAGCAGCTTTTTCCCAGCGGGGGATAAGGTTGCGACAGATACGCAGTATTTT
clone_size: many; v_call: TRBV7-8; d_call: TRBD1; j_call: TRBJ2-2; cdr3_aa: CASKNTQGAGGELFF; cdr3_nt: TGTGCCAGCAAGAATACCCAGGGGGCAGGCGGGGAGCTGTTTTTT
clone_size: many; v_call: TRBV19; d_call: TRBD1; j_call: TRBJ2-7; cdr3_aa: CASSPTGNYEQYF; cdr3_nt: TGTGCCAGTAGTCCGACAGGGAACTACGAGCAGTACTTC
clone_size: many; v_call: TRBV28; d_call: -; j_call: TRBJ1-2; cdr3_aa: CASSTRVSGYSF; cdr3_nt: TGTGCCAGCAGTACCCGAGTCTCTGGATACTCCTTC
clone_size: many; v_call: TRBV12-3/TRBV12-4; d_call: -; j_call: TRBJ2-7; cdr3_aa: CATTIVGGEQYF; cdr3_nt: TGTGCCACCACTATAGTGGGAGGCGAGCAGTACTTC
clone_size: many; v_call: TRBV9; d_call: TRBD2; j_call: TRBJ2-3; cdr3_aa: CASSVNLAGGTDTQYF; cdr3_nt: TGTGCCAGCAGCGTAAATCTAGCGGGGGGAACAGATACGCAGTATTTT
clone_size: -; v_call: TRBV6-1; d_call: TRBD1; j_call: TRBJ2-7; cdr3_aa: CASNGQGAGEQYF; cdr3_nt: TGTGCCAGCAATGGACAGGGGGCTGGCGAGCAGTACTTC
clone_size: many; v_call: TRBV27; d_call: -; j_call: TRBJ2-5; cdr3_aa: CASSPSRGKEETQYF; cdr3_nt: TGTGCCAGCAGTCCTAGCAGGGGAAAAGAAGAGACCCAGTACTTC
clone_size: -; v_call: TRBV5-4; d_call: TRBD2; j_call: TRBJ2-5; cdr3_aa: CASSPQAGVGETQYF; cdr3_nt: TGTGCCAGCAGCCCTCAAGCGGGAGTAGGAGAGACCCAGTACTTC
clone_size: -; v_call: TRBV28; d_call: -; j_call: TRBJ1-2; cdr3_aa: CASSKNGYTF; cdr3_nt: TGTGCCAGCAGTAAAAATGGCTACACCTTC
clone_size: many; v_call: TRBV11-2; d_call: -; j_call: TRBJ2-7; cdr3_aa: CASSLPGRGYEQYF; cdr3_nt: TGTGCCAGCAGCCTGCCGGGACGGGGCTACGAGCAGTACTTC
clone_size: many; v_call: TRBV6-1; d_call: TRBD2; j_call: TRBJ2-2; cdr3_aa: CASSRAGGFTGELFF; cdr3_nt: TGTGCCAGCTCCAGGGCGGGAGGGTTCACCGGGGAGCTGTTTTTT
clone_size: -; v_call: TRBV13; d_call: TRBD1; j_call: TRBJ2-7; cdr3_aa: CASSHRQGTRYEQYF; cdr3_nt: TGTGCCAGCAGCCATCGACAGGGTACTAGGTACGAGCAGTACTTC
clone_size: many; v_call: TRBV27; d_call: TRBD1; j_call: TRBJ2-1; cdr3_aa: CASSPPGTGGYNEQFF; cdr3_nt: TGTGCCAGCAGTCCCCCCGGGACAGGGGGCTACAATGAGCAGTTCTTC
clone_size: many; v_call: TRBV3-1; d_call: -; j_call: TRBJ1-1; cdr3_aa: CASSQGLEAFF; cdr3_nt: TGTGCCAGCAGCCAAGGACTTGAAGCTTTCTTT
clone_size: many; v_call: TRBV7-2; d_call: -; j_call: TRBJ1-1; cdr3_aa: CASSFLLGGTEAFF; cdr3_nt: TGTGCCAGCAGCTTTTTGTTGGGGGGGACTGAAGCTTTCTTT
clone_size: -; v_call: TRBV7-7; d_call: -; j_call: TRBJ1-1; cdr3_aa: CASSEGLNTEAFF; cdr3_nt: TGTGCTAGCAGCGAGGGGCTGAACACTGAAGCTTTCTTT
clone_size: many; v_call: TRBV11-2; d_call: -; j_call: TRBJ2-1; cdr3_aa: CASSGGLSASSYNEQFF; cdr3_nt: TGTGCCAGCAGCGGCGGGCTCTCGGCGAGTTCCTACAATGAGCAGTTCTTC
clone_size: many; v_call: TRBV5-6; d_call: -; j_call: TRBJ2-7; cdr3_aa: CASSLARMSSYEQYF; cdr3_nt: TGTGCCAGCAGCTTGGCCAGGATGAGCTCCTACGAGCAGTACTTC
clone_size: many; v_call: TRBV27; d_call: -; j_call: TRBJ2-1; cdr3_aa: CASSFSGRGSGPYNEQFF; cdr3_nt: TGTGCCAGCAGTTTTTCGGGCAGGGGAAGTGGTCCCTACAATGAGCAGTTCTTC
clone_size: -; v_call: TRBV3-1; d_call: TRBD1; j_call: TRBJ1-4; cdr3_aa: CASSQDRAGQEFF; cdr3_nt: TGTGCCAGCAGCCAAGATCGGGCGGGACAGGAGTTTTTT
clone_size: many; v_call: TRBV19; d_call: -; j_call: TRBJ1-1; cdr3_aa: CASSADTLNTEAFF; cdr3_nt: TGTGCCAGTAGTGCCGACACACTGAACACTGAAGCTTTCTTT
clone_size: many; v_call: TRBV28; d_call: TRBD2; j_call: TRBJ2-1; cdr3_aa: CASRPGLAGSEQFF; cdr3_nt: TGTGCCAGCAGACCGGGACTAGCGGGATCTGAGCAGTTCTTC
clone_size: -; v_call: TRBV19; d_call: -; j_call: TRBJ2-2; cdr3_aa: CASSIAGDLTGELFF; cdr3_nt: TGTGCCAGTAGTATAGCAGGGGACCTAACCGGGGAGCTGTTTTTT
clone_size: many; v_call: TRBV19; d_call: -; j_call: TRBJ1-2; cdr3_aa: CASSATGRADYGYTF; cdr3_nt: TGTGCCAGTAGTGCGACAGGCCGGGCGGACTATGGCTACACCTTC